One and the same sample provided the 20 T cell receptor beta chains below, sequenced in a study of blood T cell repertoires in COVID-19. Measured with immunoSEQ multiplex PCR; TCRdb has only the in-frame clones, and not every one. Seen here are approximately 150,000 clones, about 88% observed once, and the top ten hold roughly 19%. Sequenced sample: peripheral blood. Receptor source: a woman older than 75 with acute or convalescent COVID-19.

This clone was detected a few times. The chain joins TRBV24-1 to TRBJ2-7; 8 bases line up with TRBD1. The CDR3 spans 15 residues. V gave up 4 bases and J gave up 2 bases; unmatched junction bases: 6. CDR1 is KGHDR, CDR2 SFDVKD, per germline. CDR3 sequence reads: CATSDSLQGAYEQYF. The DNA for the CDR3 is TGTGCCACCAGTGACTCTTTACAGGGGGCCTACGAGCAGTACTTC.

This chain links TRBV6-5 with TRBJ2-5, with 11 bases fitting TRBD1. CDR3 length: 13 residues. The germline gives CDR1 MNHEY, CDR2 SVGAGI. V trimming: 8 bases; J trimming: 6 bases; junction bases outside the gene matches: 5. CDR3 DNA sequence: TGTGCCAGCGCGGACAGGGGGCTTAAGACCCAGTACTTC. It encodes CASADRGLKTQYF.

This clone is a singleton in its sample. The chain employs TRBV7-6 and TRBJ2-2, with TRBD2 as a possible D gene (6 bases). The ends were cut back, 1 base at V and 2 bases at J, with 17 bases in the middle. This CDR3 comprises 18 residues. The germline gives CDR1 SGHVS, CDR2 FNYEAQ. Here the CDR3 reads CASSLDILAGINTGELFF. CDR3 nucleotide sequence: TGTGCCAGCAGCTTAGACATACTTGCGGGGATCAACACCGGGGAGCTGTTTTTT.

CDR3 nucleotides: TGTGCCAGCAGCCCCCATTCTAGCGGACAAGAGACCCAGTACTTC. Its translation: CASSPHSSGQETQYF. This chain links TRBV7-2 with TRBJ2-5; 7 bases fit TRBD2. This CDR3 has 15 amino acids. V dropped 5 bases and J dropped 2; count of bases not matched to a gene: 8. Germline CDR1 reads SGHTA; CDR2 reads FQGNSA.

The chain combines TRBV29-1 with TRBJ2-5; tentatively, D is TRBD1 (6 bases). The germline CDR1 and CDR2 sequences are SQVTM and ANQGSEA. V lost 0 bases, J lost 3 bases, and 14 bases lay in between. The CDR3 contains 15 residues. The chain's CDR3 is CSVEEWGQGKETQYF. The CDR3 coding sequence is TGCAGCGTTGAAGAGTGGGGGCAGGGGAAAGAGACCCAGTACTTC.

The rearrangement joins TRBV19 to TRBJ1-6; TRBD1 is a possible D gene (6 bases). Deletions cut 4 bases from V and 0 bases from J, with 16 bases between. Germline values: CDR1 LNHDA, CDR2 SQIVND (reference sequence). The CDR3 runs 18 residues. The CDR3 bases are TGTGCCAGTAGTACCCAAACAGGGTTGGGCTCCTATAATTCACCCCTCCACTTT. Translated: CASSTQTGLGSYNSPLHF.

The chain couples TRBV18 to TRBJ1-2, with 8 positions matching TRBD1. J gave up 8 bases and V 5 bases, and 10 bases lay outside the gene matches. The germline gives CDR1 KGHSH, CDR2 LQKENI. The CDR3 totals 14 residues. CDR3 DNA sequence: TGTGCCAGCTCAACGCTAGGACAGGGCATGGGCTACACCTTC. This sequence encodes CASSTLGQGMGYTF.

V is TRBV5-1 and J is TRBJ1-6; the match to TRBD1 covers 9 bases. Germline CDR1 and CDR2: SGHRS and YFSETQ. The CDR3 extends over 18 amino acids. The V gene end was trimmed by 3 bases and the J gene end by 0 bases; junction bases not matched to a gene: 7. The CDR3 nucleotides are TGCGCCAGCAGCTGGGGACAGGGCCCAGGCTCCTATAATTCACCCCTCCACTTT. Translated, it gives CASSWGQGPGSYNSPLHF.

The CDR3 loop reads CASSFIGGVQETQYF. CDR3 nucleotides: TGTGCCAGCAGCTTCATCGGGGGGGTCCAAGAGACCCAGTACTTC. The chain joins TRBV7-3 to TRBJ2-5; 8 nucleotides agree with TRBD2. The CDR3 spans 15 residues. V was clipped by 3 bases and J by 1 base; unmatched bases: 4. Per the germline V gene, CDR1 is SGHTA and CDR2 is FQGTGA.

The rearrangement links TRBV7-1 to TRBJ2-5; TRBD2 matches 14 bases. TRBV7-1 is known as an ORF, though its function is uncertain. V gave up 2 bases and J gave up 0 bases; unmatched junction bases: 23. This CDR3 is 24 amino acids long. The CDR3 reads CASSSPPGSTSGGASTLYQETQYF. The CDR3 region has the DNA TGTGCCAGCAGCTCACCCCCAGGCTCGACTAGCGGGGGGGCCAGCACCCTATACCAAGAGACCCAGTACTTC.

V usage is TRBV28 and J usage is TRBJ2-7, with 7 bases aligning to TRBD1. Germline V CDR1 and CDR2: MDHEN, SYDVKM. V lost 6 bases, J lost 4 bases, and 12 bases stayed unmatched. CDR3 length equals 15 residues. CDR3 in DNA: TGTGCCAGCAGACCCGGGACAAGGGGGCAGTACGAGCAGTACTTC. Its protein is CASRPGTRGQYEQYF.

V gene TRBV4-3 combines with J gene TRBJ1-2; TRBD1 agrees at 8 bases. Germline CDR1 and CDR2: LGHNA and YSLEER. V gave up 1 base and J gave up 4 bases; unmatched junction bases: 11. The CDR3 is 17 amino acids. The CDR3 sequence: CASSQAPGQGIIYGYTF. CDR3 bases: TGCGCCAGCAGCCAAGCCCCCGGACAGGGTATTATCTATGGCTACACCTTC.

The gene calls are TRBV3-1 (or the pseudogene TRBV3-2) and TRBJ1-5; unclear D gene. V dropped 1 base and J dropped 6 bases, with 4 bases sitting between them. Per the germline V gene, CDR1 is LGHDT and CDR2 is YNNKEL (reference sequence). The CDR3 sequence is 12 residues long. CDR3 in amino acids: CASSQGVQPQHF. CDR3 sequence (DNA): TGTGCCAGCAGCCAAGGAGTTCAGCCCCAGCATTTT.

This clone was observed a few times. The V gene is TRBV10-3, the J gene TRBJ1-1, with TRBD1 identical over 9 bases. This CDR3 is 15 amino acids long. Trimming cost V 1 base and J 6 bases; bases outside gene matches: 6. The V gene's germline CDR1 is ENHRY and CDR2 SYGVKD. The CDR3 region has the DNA TGTGCCATCAGTGAGTGGGACAGGGAGAGATCTGAAGCTTTCTTT. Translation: CAISEWDRERSEAFF.

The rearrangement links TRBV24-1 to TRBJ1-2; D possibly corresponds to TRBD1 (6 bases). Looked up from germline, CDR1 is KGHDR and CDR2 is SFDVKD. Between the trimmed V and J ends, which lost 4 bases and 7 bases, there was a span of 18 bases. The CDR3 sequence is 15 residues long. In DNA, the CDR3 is TGTGCCACCAGTGACCCGACGAAAGGGGGGGTTGGCTACACCTTC. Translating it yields CATSDPTKGGVGYTF.

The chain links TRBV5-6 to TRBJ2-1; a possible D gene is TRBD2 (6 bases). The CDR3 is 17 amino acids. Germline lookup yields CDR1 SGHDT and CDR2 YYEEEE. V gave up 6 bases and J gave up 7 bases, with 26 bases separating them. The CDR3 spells CASIDLRSSPAGNEQFF. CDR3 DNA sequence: TGTGCCAGCATCGACCTCCGTAGCAGTCCGGCGGGGAATGAGCAGTTCTTC.

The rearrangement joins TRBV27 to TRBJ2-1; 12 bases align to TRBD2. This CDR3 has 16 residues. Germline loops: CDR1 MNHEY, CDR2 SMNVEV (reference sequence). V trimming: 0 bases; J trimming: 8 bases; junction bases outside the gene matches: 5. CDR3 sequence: CASSLSILAGGDEQFF. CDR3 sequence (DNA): TGTGCCAGCAGTTTATCGATACTAGCGGGAGGAGATGAGCAGTTCTTC.

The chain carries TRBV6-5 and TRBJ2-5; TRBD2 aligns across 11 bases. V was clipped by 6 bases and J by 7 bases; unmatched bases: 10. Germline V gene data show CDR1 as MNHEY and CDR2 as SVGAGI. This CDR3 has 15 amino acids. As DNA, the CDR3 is TGTGCCAGCAGCTATAGCGGGGGGGGACTAGGGACCCAGTACTTC. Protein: CASSYSGGGLGTQYF.

The CDR3: CASSDSGNREQFF. CDR3 nucleotides: TGTGCCAGCAGTGATAGCGGGAATCGTGAGCAGTTCTTC. The chain combines TRBV6-1 with TRBJ2-1, with 8 bases aligning to TRBD2. There are 13 residues in the CDR3. Germline V gene data show CDR1 as MNHNS and CDR2 as SASEGT. J lost 9 bases, V lost 3 bases, and 4 bases had no gene match.

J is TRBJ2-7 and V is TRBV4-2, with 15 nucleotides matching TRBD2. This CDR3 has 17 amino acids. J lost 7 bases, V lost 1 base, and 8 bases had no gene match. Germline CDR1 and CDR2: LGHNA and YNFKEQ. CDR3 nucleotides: TGTGCCAGCAGCCAAGTGACCGGACTAGCGGGGGGGAGGGAGCAGTACTTC. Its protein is CASSQVTGLAGGREQYF.